The 13 T cell receptor beta chains below were found in one sample sequenced in a study of blood T cell repertoires in COVID-19. Measured with immunoSEQ multiplex PCR; TCRdb has only the in-frame clones, and not every one. The profile covers just over 650,000 clones, with 75% to 90% appearing a single time and roughly 0.25% taken by the ten largest. The sequenced sample consisted of peripheral blood. The receptor set was obtained from a woman in her late teens or twenties with acute or convalescent COVID-19.

This chain uses TRBV29-1 with TRBJ2-1; unclear D gene. The germline V and J ends were trimmed by 6 bases and 3 bases, with 9 bases remaining between them. This CDR3 has 12 amino acids. The germline gives CDR1 SQVTM, CDR2 ANQGSEA. The CDR3 region is CSVGSGYNEQFF. Written as DNA, the CDR3 is TGCAGCGTAGGATCGGGCTACAATGAGCAGTTCTTC.

V and J are TRBV6-5 and TRBJ2-3, with D perhaps matching TRBD1 (6 bases). The CDR3 is 15 residues long. V was cut by 0 bases and J by 2 bases, with 9 bases left in between. The germline V gene encodes CDR1 MNHEY and CDR2 SVGAGI. CDR3 bases: TGTGCCAGCAGTTACTCGGGGGCCTACACAGATACGCAGTATTTT. Translated: CASSYSGAYTDTQYF.

This clone occurred once. This rearrangement joins TRBV20-1 to TRBJ1-2; D ambiguous. CDR1 is DFQATT and CDR2 is SNEGSKA in the germline V gene (reference sequence). This CDR3 is built from 15 residues. V gave up 6 bases and J gave up 4 bases, with 21 bases separating them. CDR3 in amino acids: CSASPVRPEGYGYTF. The CDR3 DNA follows: TGCAGTGCCAGTCCGGTCAGGCCCGAGGGCTATGGCTACACCTTC.

The V and J genes are TRBV5-1 and TRBJ1-2; 7 bases are a match to TRBD1. The CDR3 spans 14 residues. V was pared by 4 bases and J by 4 bases, with 7 bases of the junction left unmatched. The germline V gene encodes CDR1 SGHRS and CDR2 YFSETQ. The CDR3 coding sequence is TGCGCCAGCAGCGCGACAGGGTTGGCCTATGGCTACACCTTC. Translating gives CASSATGLAYGYTF.

The chain has TRBV6-5 and TRBJ1-1; a weak D match, TRBD1 (6 bases). Trimming removed 6 bases from V and 5 bases from J, with 16 bases in between. Germline V gene lookup returns CDR1 MNHEY and CDR2 SVGAGI. The CDR3 sequence is 14 residues long. In nucleotides, the CDR3 is TGTGCCAGCAGAACAACAGGGTCTTTAACTGAAGCTTTCTTT. It yields the protein CASRTTGSLTEAFF.

The rearrangement joins TRBV24-1 to TRBJ2-1; the match to TRBD2 covers 13 bases. The CDR3 sequence is 17 residues long. Trimming removed 4 bases from V and 9 bases from J; junction bases left unmatched: 11. Germline V gives CDR1 KGHDR, CDR2 SFDVKD. CDR3 DNA sequence: TGTGCCACCAGTGACCCCACTAGCGGGGGGGCACGTAGTGAGCAGTTCTTC. The encoded protein is CATSDPTSGGARSEQFF.

At least ten counts were recorded for this clone. This chain joins TRBV11-2 and TRBJ1-2, with D perhaps TRBD1 (5 bases). CDR3 length equals 16 residues. Germline V gene sequence: CDR1 SGHAT, CDR2 FQNNGV. Trimming removed 5 bases at V and 7 bases at J, with 23 bases between. CDR3 sequence: CASSVPPRTPKVGYTF. CDR3 DNA: TGTGCCAGCAGCGTCCCGCCCAGGACACCAAAGGTTGGCTACACCTTC.

A single count supports this clone. The chain's CDR3 is CASSPEGANTEAFF. The DNA of the CDR3 is TGTGCCAGCTCACCGGAGGGGGCAAACACTGAAGCTTTCTTT. The gene calls are TRBV18 and TRBJ1-1; 7 nucleotides agree with TRBD1. Looked up from germline, CDR1 is KGHSH and CDR2 is LQKENI. V dropped 3 bases and J dropped 2; count of bases not matched to a gene: 3. The CDR3 consists of 14 residues.

V gene TRBV9 combines with J gene TRBJ2-2, with a possible D match to TRBD2 (6 bases). The CDR3 sequence is 16 residues long. The V end was cut by 0 bases, the J end by 5 bases, with 14 bases between. Per the germline V gene, CDR1 is SGDLS and CDR2 is YYNGEE. The chain's CDR3 is CASSVEEGAGTGELFF. The CDR3 coding sequence is TGTGCCAGCAGCGTAGAGGAGGGTGCGGGGACCGGGGAGCTGTTTTTT.

The CDR3 DNA reads as TGTGCCAGCAGCTCCCTAGCGGGGGTGGGGAATGAGCAGTTCTTC. Translation: CASSSLAGVGNEQFF. J is TRBJ2-1 and V is TRBV5-4; 10 positions agree with TRBD2. Germline V lookup: CDR1 SGHNT, CDR2 YYREEE (reference sequence). With V trimmed by 3 bases and J by 7 bases, 7 bases remained unmatched. The CDR3 is 15 residues long.

This chain uses TRBV7-6 with TRBJ2-5; 7 bases are a match to TRBD1. J gave up 2 bases and V 5 bases, and 8 bases lay outside the gene matches. Germline CDR1 reads SGHVS; CDR2 reads FNYEAQ. The CDR3 loop spans 15 amino acids. The CDR3 sequence: CASSRRTGRQETQYF. CDR3 sequence (DNA): TGTGCCAGCAGCCGCCGGACAGGCCGACAAGAGACCCAGTACTTC.

This sequence joins TRBV7-7 and TRBJ2-7; a weak D match, TRBD1 (7 bases). The CDR3 is 14 amino acids. V dropped 5 bases and J dropped 6 bases, with 17 bases sitting between them. CDR1 is SSHAT and CDR2 is FNYEAQ in the germline V gene (reference sequence). CDR3 amino acids: CASSATPGGGEQYF. CDR3 nucleotides: TGTGCCAGCAGCGCGACCCCAGGGGGAGGCGAGCAGTACTTC.

The chain has TRBV4-1 and TRBJ2-1, with a possible D match to TRBD1 (5 bases). V shed 0 bases and J shed 5 bases, with 11 bases lying between them. The CDR3 has 15 amino acids. Germline V gives CDR1 MGHRA, CDR2 YSYEKL. CDR3 amino acids: CASSQDFGADNEQFF. CDR3 bases: TGCGCCAGCAGCCAAGATTTTGGGGCGGACAATGAGCAGTTCTTC.